Listed below are T cell receptor beta chains from one sample, sequenced in a study of T cells in Graves' hyperthyroidism and ophthalmopathy. MiXCR, applied by TCRdb to the multiplex PCR reads, yields one record per CDR3 protein. The sample shows hundreds of thousands of distinct CDR3 sequences, about 14% of them seen only once. The sample consisted of blood. The receptor set was obtained from a woman aged 45-59 years with Graves' ophthalmopathy. Both conserved end residues are part of each CDR3. The D gene is left open where the match is weak. Clone size is shown for a subset of rows, as once, few, many or a class of expanded clone.

>NA|NA|TRBV20-1|TRBJ2-7
CSAIKSSVNYEQYF
TGCAGTGCCATTAAGAGTTCCGTCAACTACGAGCAGTACTTC
>NA|many|TRBV7-2|TRBJ2-1
CASGSGAHNEQFF
TGTGCCAGCGGTAGCGGAGCTCACAATGAGCAGTTCTTC
>NA|many|TRBV27|TRBJ2-1
CASSFYTGRLDEQFF
TGTGCCAGCAGTTTTTACACAGGACGGCTAGATGAGCAGTTCTTC
>TRBD2|few|TRBV6-1|TRBJ2-2
CASIRLAGEGTGELFF
TGTGCCAGCATAAGACTAGCGGGAGAAGGAACCGGGGAGCTGTTTTTT
>NA|many|TRBV11-3|TRBJ2-1
CASSLVHLKEGNEQFF
TGTGCCAGCAGCTTAGTACACTTGAAGGAAGGAAATGAGCAGTTCTTC
>TRBD2|NA|TRBV5-6|TRBJ2-2
CASNHLTSGNTGELFF
TGTGCCAGCAACCACCTGACTAGCGGGAACACCGGGGAGCTGTTTTTT
>NA|many|TRBV2|TRBJ2-2
CASSEAGVRNTGELFF
TGTGCCAGCAGTGAAGCAGGGGTGAGGAACACCGGGGAGCTGTTTTTT
>TRBD1|many|TRBV5-1|TRBJ2-7
CASSSGQAILYEQYF
TGCGCCAGCAGCTCGGGACAGGCAATCCTCTACGAGCAGTACTTC
>NA|many|TRBV12-3/TRBV12-4|TRBJ1-5
CASSFFSEVINQPQHF
TGTGCCAGCAGTTTTTTCAGTGAGGTTATCAATCAGCCCCAGCATTTT
>TRBD2|NA|TRBV27|TRBJ2-1
CASSSRPTSGRSYNEQFF
TGTGCCAGCAGTTCCCGACCGACTAGCGGTCGATCCTACAATGAGCAGTTCTTC
>TRBD2|many|TRBV6-2/TRBV6-3|TRBJ2-3
CASRRAGVADTQYF
TGTGCCAGCAGGCGAGCGGGAGTTGCAGATACGCAGTATTTT
>NA|many|TRBV7-3|TRBJ2-7
CASSGQDYEQYF
TGTGCCAGCAGCGGGCAGGACTACGAGCAGTACTTC
>NA|few|TRBV3-1|TRBJ2-7
CASSSRTDSTPYEQYF
TGTGCCAGCAGCTCCCGGACCGATTCAACCCCCTACGAGCAGTACTTC
>NA|many|TRBV6-2/TRBV6-3|TRBJ2-1
CASSYGRSAGYYNEQFF
TGTGCCAGCAGTTACGGCCGGTCGGCAGGCTACTACAATGAGCAGTTCTTC
>NA|NA|TRBV4-1|TRBJ1-6
CASSQVRLAGNSPLHF
TGCGCCAGCAGCCAAGTGAGACTTGCGGGTAATTCACCCCTCCACTTT
>NA|NA|TRBV6-9|TRBJ1-3
CASSNLGVPGNTIYF
TGTGCCAGCAGTAATTTAGGGGTCCCTGGAAACACCATATATTTT
>NA|few|TRBV15|TRBJ1-5
CATSTFGSNQPQHF
TGTGCCACCAGCACATTCGGAAGCAATCAGCCCCAGCATTTT
>NA|few|TRBV6-2/TRBV6-3|TRBJ1-5
CASRQGYNQPQHF
TGTGCCAGCAGACAGGGATACAATCAGCCCCAGCATTTT
>NA|many|TRBV27|TRBJ2-4
CASSLSGLAKNIQYF
TGTGCCAGCAGTTTAAGCGGGCTAGCCAAAAACATTCAGTACTTC
>NA|many|TRBV2|TRBJ2-1
CASSDMGNKVNEQFF
TGTGCCAGCAGTGACATGGGAAATAAAGTCAATGAGCAGTTCTTC
>NA|few|TRBV30|TRBJ2-4
CAWRGDSSNIQYF
TGTGCCTGGAGGGGGGACTCCTCAAACATTCAGTACTTC
>TRBD1|few|TRBV30|TRBJ1-1
CAWSRQGTANTEAFF
TGTGCCTGGAGCAGACAGGGGACAGCGAACACTGAAGCTTTCTTT
>NA|few|TRBV9|TRBJ1-5
CASSVEAGNQPQHF
TGTGCCAGCAGCGTAGAGGCAGGGAATCAGCCCCAGCATTTT
>TRBD2|many|TRBV6-2/TRBV6-3|TRBJ2-2
CASSYWASGTNTGELFF
TGTGCCAGCAGTTACTGGGCTAGCGGGACGAACACCGGGGAGCTGTTTTTT
>NA|many|TRBV7-8|TRBJ2-5
CASSRTSNAETQYF
TGTGCCAGCAGTCGGACTTCAAACGCAGAGACCCAGTACTTC
>NA|many|TRBV7-6|TRBJ2-7
CASSDRDSYSYEQYF
TGTGCCAGCAGCGACCGGGACTCCTACTCCTACGAGCAGTACTTC
>NA|few|TRBV7-3|TRBJ2-3
CASSLLSGGVDTQYF
TGTGCCAGCAGCCTACTCTCCGGGGGAGTGGATACGCAGTATTTT
>TRBD2|few|TRBV20-1|TRBJ2-1
CSARDIAGGPWDEQFF
TGCAGTGCTAGAGATATAGCGGGAGGGCCGTGGGATGAGCAGTTCTTC
>NA|many|TRBV29-1|TRBJ2-3
CSVEGSLTDTQYF
TGCAGCGTTGAGGGTTCTCTCACAGATACGCAGTATTTT
>TRBD2|NA|TRBV18|TRBJ2-2
CASSPNSWAGANTGELFF
TGTGCCAGCTCACCAAACTCGTGGGCGGGAGCGAACACCGGGGAGCTGTTTTTT
>NA|many|TRBV3-1|TRBJ2-1
CASSQKGVSSSYNEQFF
TGTGCCAGCAGCCAAAAGGGAGTTTCAAGCTCCTACAATGAGCAGTTCTTC
>TRBD1|many|TRBV5-1|TRBJ2-7
CASSEGTGFTEQYF
TGCGCCAGCAGCGAAGGGACAGGGTTCACCGAGCAGTACTTC
>TRBD2|few|TRBV19|TRBJ2-7
CASSTLSAGPYYEQYF
TGTGCCAGTAGTACCCTATCAGCGGGACCTTACTACGAGCAGTACTTC
>TRBD2|few|TRBV15|TRBJ2-5
CATSMSGVQETQYF
TGTGCCACCAGTATGAGCGGGGTCCAAGAGACCCAGTACTTC
>NA|few|TRBV15|TRBJ2-2
CATSRDRGSLGTGELFF
TGTGCCACCAGCAGAGATCGGGGGAGCCTAGGGACCGGGGAGCTGTTTTTT
>TRBD1|many|TRBV7-9|TRBJ2-1
CASSPGQGRGNEQFF
TGTGCCAGCAGCCCGGGACAGGGTCGTGGCAATGAGCAGTTCTTC
>TRBD2|many|TRBV11-2|TRBJ2-3
CASSLGLAGLRRSTDTQYF
TGTGCCAGCAGCTTAGGCCTAGCGGGACTCCGACGTAGCACAGATACGCAGTATTTT
>NA|NA|TRBV12-3/TRBV12-4|TRBJ1-1
CANRINMNTEAFF
TGTGCCAACAGGATAAATATGAACACTGAAGCTTTCTTT
>NA|NA|TRBV6-1|TRBJ1-1
CASISPFGAFF
TGTGCCAGCATCTCCCCATTCGGAGCTTTCTTT
>NA|many|TRBV6-1|TRBJ1-2
CASSEAVNGYTF
TGTGCCAGCAGTGAAGCGGTCAATGGCTACACCTTC
>NA|NA|TRBV11-1|TRBJ2-7
CASSYSAGADYEQYF
TGTGCCAGCAGTTACTCGGCGGGGGCCGATTACGAGCAGTACTTC
>NA|few|TRBV19|TRBJ2-7
CASRGLAEGDEQYF
TGTGCCAGTAGGGGGTTAGCGGAGGGGGACGAGCAGTACTTC
>NA|NA|TRBV5-5|TRBJ2-7
CASSQGPPYEQYF
TGTGCCAGCAGCCAGGGTCCCCCCTACGAGCAGTACTTC
>NA|many|TRBV5-1|TRBJ1-2
CASSLEGARYGYTF
TGCGCCAGCAGCTTGGAGGGTGCCCGCTATGGCTACACCTTC
>TRBD2|NA|TRBV19|TRBJ2-1
CASSQSSGGYYNEQFF
TGTGCCAGTAGCCAATCTTCGGGAGGGTACTACAATGAGCAGTTCTTC
>NA|many|TRBV7-2|TRBJ1-2
CASSLGHRLPNYGYTF
TGTGCCAGCAGCTTAGGGCACAGACTACCTAACTATGGCTACACCTTC
>NA|few|TRBV18|TRBJ2-2
CASSPATTGELFF
TGTGCCAGCTCACCAGCCACCACCGGGGAGCTGTTTTTT
>NA|NA|TRBV4-1|TRBJ1-6
CASSQSTAYNSPLHF
TGCGCCAGCAGCCAATCGACAGCGTATAATTCACCCCTCCACTTT
>NA|NA|TRBV27|TRBJ1-4
CASSRVQGAPEKLFF
TGTGCCAGCAGTCGGGTACAGGGTGCCCCTGAAAAACTGTTTTTT
>NA|NA|TRBV4-2|TRBJ2-4
CASSQDPGTPGDIQYF
TGTGCCAGCAGCCAAGATCCCGGGACACCGGGGGACATTCAGTACTTC
>NA|many|TRBV5-1|TRBJ2-7
CASSPGTPFYEQYF
TGCGCCAGCAGCCCCGGGACACCCTTCTACGAGCAGTACTTC
>TRBD2|NA|TRBV4-1|TRBJ2-2
CASSLLGLADTGELFF
TGCGCCAGCAGCCTACTGGGACTAGCGGACACCGGGGAGCTGTTTTTT
>TRBD1|few|TRBV6-2/TRBV6-3|TRBJ2-6
CASSYTPGQGTSGANVLTF
TGTGCCAGCAGTTACACCCCGGGACAGGGGACCTCTGGGGCCAACGTCCTGACTTTC
>NA|NA|TRBV7-9|TRBJ2-7
CASSPKTAVEQGFSGLTFYEQYF
TGTGCCAGCAGCCCGAAGACGGCGGTAGAACAGGGGTTTAGCGGGCTTACTTTCTACGAGCAGTACTTC
>TRBD1|many|TRBV7-9|TRBJ2-7
CASSYRDRVVEQYF
TGTGCCAGCAGCTACCGGGACAGGGTAGTCGAGCAGTACTTC
>TRBD1|NA|TRBV15|TRBJ1-5
CATSRDRGQGKGNQPQHF
TGTGCCACCAGCAGAGACCGCGGACAGGGCAAGGGCAATCAGCCCCAGCATTTT
>TRBD2|many|TRBV20-1|TRBJ2-7
CSATPSGTYEQYF
TGCAGTGCTACCCCTAGCGGGACATACGAGCAGTACTTC
>TRBD1|many|TRBV5-1|TRBJ2-1
CASSFAQGAHYNEQFF
TGCGCCAGCAGCTTCGCCCAGGGGGCGCACTACAATGAGCAGTTCTTC
>TRBD1|many|TRBV30|TRBJ1-5
CAWSQGVGNQPQHF
TGTGCCTGGAGTCAGGGGGTTGGTAATCAGCCCCAGCATTTT